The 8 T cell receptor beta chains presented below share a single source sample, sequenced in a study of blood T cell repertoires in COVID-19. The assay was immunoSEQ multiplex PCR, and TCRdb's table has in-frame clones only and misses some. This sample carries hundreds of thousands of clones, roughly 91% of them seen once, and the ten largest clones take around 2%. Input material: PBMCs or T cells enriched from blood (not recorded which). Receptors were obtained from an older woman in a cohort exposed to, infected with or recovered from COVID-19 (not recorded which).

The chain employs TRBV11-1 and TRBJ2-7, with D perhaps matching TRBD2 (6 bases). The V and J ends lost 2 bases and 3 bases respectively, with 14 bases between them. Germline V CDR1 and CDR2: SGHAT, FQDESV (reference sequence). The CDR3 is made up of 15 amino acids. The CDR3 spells CASSLSGASVYEQYF. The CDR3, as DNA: TGTGCCAGCAGCTTAAGTGGCGCTAGCGTCTACGAGCAGTACTTC.

The CDR3 reads CASSTLADSYNEQFF. The CDR3 nucleotides are TGTGCCAGCTCAACCCTAGCGGACTCCTACAATGAGCAGTTCTTC. V gene TRBV18 combines with J gene TRBJ2-1, with 7 nucleotides matching TRBD2. V was clipped by 5 bases and J by 0 bases; unmatched bases: 4. This CDR3 comprises 15 residues. Germline-derived CDR1 and CDR2 are KGHSH and LQKENI. Full variable domain (outside the CDR3, taken from reference TRBV18 and TRBJ2-1): NAGVMQNPRHLVRRRGQEARLRCSPMKGHSHVYWYRQLPEEGLKFMVYLQKENIIDESGMPKERFSAEFPKEGPSILRIQQVVRGDSAAYFCASSTLADSYNEQFFGPGTRLTVL.

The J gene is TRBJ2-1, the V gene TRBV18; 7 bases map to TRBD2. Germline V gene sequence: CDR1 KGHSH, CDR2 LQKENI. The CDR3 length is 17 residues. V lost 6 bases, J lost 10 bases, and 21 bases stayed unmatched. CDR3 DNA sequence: TGTGCCAGCTCGCCTGCCTCTGGCGGGAGCCTGGCGGGGGAGCAGTTCTTC. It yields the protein CASSPASGGSLAGEQFF.

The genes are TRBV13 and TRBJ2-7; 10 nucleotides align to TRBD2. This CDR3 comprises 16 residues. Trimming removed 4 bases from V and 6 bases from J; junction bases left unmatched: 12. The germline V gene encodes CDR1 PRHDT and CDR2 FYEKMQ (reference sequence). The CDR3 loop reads CASSSWGLAGVGEQYF. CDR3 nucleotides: TGTGCCAGCAGCTCCTGGGGGCTAGCGGGAGTTGGCGAGCAGTACTTC.

The CDR3 nucleotides are TGTGCCAGCAGCCAATACGGGAGCTCCTACGAGCAGTACTTC. Translation: CASSQYGSSYEQYF. The chain employs TRBV27 and TRBJ2-7; maybe TRBD2 (6 bases). Germline values: CDR1 MNHEY, CDR2 SMNVEV (reference sequence). V shed 6 bases and J shed 0 bases, with 12 bases lying between them. The CDR3 runs to 14 residues.

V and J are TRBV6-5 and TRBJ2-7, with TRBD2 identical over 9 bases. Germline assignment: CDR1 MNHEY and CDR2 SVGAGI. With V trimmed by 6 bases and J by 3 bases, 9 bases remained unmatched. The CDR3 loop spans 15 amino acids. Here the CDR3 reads CASSSYSGSLYEQYF. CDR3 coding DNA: TGTGCCAGCAGCTCCTATAGCGGGAGTCTCTACGAGCAGTACTTC.

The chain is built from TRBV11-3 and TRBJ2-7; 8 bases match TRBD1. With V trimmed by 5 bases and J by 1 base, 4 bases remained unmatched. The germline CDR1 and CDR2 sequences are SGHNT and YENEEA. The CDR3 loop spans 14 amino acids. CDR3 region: CASSQQGGSYEQYF. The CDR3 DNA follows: TGTGCCAGCAGCCAACAGGGGGGATCCTACGAGCAGTACTTC.

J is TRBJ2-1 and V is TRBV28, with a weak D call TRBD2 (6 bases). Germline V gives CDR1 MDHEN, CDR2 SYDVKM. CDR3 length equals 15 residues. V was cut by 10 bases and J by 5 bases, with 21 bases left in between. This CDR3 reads CATTGVRESNNEQFF. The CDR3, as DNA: TGTGCCACCACCGGGGTGCGGGAATCCAACAATGAGCAGTTCTTC.